This T cell receptor (beta chain) emerged from a study of control samples from healthy donors and cancer patients. The CDR3 length is 13 residues. From germline, CDR1 is MGHDK and CDR2 SYGVNS. With 3 bases removed from V and 14 bases from J, the gap between germline ends came to 14 bases. This clone is a singleton in its sample. Sequencing used immunoSEQ multiplex PCR; TCRdb keeps in-frame clones, though not all of them. Among tens of thousands of clones listed, approximately 91% were seen once. The clonotype originates from a man in his forties or fifties with head and neck cancer. The chain uses TRBV25-1 and TRBJ1-6; D perhaps matches TRBD1 (5 bases). What was sequenced was PBMCs. The CDR3 DNA is TGTGCCAGCAGTGATGGCGGGGCGGTGGCCCTCCACTTT. Protein sequence: CASSDGGAVALHF.